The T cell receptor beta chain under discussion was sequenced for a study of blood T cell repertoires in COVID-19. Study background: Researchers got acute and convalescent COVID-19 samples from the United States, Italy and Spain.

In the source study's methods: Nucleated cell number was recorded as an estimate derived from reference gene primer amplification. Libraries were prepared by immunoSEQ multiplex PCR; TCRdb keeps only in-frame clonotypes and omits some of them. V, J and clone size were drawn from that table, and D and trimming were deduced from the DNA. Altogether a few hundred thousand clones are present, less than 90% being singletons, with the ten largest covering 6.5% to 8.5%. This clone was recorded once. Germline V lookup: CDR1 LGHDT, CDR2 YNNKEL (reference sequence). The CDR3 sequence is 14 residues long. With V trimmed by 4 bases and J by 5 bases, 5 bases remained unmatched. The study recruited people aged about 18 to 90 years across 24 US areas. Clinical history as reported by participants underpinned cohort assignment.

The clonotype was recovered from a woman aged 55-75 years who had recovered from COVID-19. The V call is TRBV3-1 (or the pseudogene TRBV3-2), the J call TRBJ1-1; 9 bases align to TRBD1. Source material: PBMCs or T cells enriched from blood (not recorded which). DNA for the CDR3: TGTGCCAGCAGCCTCGGGACAGGGAGGACTGAAGCTTTCTTT. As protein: CASSLGTGRTEAFF.